The sequence of this T cell receptor (beta chain) was determined in a study of regulatory T cells in long-lasting Graves disease. The CDR3 is made up of 13 amino acids. Trimming cost V 3 bases and J 2 bases, with 9 bases left between them. In germline, CDR1 is DFQATT, CDR2 SNEGSKA (reference sequence). Time point described: newly diagnosed GD, antithyroid drugs for less than 3 months. Construction of the TCR library relied on RNA isolated from PBMCs. This clonotype has at least ten counts. What it binds is unknown. The study's findings and limits: It is possible that accuracy was reduced by the small size of the sample. Persistent disease favored TRBV28, TRBJ1-2 and TRBJ2-5.

Construction of TCR beta libraries relied on iRepertoire HTBI primers and on Arm-PCR targeting CDR3 regions. The authors' processing: Identified across the samples were around 62 TRBV segments and about 14 TRBJ segments. TCRdb itself ran the multiplex PCR reads through MiXCR, one entry per CDR3 protein. The V and J calls and clone size come from TCRdb's table, not from the authors' own analysis. This sample has approximately 250,000 distinct CDR3 sequences, with around 19% found just once. This TCR came from a female donor with Graves disease. Sequenced here: peripheral blood mononuclear cells (PBMCs), sampled at new diagnosis, from a patient treated with antithyroid drugs. This chain joins TRBV20-1 and TRBJ2-3; D is ambiguous. The CDR3 spells CSASLRNTDTQYF. The CDR3 nucleotides are TGCAGTGCTAGTTTGCGGAACACAGATACGCAGTATTTT.